This TCR beta chain was obtained from a study of shared clonotypes between healthy human individuals. V trimming: 3 bases; J trimming: 9 bases; junction bases outside the gene matches: 3. Germline V gene lookup returns CDR1 MNHEY and CDR2 SVGAGI. CDR3 size: 13 residues. Study-level points and caveats: A reduction in generation probabilities was seen for non-shared clonotypes relative to those shared by all four donors.

Worth noting for this clone: Antigen specificity is unknown.

Researchers divided each subset's genomic DNA evenly across several immunoSEQ plates. As originally analysed: From ImmunoSEQ came sequences covering only the junction and carrying no quality scores, so filtering differed. Sequencing used immunoSEQ multiplex PCR; TCRdb keeps in-frame clones, though not all of them. That table furnishes V, J and clone size, whereas the DNA furnished D and trimming. This table holds about a million clones, approximately 76% found once. The sample taken for sequencing was memory CD4+ T cells sorted from blood. Regarding subset: CD45RA-negative fraction. The chain has TRBV6-5 and TRBJ2-5; 11 bases line up with TRBD2. This sequence originates from a man aged 18 to 30 in good health. CDR3 region: CASSYTSGGPQYF. In nucleotides, the CDR3 is TGTGCCAGCAGTTATACTAGCGGGGGACCCCAGTACTTC.